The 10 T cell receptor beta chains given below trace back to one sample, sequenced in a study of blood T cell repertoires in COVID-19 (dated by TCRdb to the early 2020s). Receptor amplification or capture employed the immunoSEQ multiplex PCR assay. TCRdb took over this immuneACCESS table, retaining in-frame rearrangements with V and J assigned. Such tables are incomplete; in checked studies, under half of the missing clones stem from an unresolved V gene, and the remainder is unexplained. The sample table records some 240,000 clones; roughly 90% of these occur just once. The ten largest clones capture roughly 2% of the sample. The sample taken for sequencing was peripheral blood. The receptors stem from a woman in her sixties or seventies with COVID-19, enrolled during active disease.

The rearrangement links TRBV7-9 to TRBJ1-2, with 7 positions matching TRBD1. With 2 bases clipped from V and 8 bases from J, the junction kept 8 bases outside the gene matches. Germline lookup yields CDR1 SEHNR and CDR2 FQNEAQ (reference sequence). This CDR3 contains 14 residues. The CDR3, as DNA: TGTGCCAGCAGCTTACCCACCGCGACAGGGGGCTACACCTTC. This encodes CASSLPTATGGYTF.

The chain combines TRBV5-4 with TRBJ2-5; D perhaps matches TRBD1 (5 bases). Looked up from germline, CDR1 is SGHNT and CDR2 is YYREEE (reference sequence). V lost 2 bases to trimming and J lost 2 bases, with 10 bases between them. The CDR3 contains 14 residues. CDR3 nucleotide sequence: TGTGCCAGCAGCTTCAGGGCAGGGCAAGAGACCCAGTACTTC. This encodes CASSFRAGQETQYF.

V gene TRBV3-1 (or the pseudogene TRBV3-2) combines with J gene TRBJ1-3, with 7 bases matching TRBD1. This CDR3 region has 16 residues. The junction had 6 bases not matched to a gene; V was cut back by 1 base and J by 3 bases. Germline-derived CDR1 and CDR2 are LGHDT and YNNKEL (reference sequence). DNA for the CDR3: TGTGCCAGCAGCCAAGCTTCTACAGGGGTTGGAAACACCATATATTTT. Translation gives CASSQASTGVGNTIYF.

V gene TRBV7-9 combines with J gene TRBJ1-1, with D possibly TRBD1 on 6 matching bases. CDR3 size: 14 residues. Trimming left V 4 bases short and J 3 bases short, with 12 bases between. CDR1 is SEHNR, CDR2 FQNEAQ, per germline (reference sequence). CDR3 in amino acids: CASSSVSGDTEAFF. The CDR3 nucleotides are TGTGCCAGCAGCTCGGTTTCAGGGGACACTGAAGCTTTCTTT.

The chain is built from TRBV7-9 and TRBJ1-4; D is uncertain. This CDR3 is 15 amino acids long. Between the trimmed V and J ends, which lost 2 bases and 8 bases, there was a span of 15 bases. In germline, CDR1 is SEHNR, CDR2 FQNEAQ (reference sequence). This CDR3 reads CASSLSGQPMEKLFF. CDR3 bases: TGTGCCAGCAGCTTATCAGGCCAACCGATGGAAAAACTGTTTTTT.

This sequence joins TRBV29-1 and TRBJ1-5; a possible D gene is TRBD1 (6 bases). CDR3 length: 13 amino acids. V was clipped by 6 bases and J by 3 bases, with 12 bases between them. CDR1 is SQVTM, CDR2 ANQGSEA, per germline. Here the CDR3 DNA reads TGCAGCGTGAGGGGGGGGCCCAATCAGCCCCAGCATTTT. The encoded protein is CSVRGGPNQPQHF.

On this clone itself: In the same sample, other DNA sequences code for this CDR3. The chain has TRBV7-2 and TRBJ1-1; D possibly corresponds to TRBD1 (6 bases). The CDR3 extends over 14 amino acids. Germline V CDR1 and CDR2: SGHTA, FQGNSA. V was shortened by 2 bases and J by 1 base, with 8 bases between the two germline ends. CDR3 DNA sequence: TGTGCCAGCAGCTTATTCAGGGGGAACACTGAAGCTTTCTTT. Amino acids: CASSLFRGNTEAFF.

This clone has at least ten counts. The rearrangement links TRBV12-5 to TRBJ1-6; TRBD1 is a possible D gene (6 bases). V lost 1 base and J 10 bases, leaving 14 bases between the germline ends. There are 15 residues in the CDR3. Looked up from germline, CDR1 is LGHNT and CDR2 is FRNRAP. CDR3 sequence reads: CASGLARTEASPLHF. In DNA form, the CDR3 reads TGTGCTAGTGGTTTGGCACGGACAGAGGCCTCACCCCTCCACTTT. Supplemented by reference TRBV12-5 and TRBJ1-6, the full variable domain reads DARVTQTPRHKVTEMGQEVTMRCQPILGHNTVFWYRQTMMQGLELLAYFRNRAPLDDSGMPKDRFSAEMPDATLATLKIQPSEPRDSAVYFCASGLARTEASPLHFGNGTRLTVT.

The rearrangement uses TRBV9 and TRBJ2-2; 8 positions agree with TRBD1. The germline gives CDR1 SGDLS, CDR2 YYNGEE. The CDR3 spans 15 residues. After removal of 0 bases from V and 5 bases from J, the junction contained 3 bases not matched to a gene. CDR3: CASSVVQGETGELFF. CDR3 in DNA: TGTGCCAGCAGCGTAGTACAGGGGGAAACCGGGGAGCTGTTTTTT.

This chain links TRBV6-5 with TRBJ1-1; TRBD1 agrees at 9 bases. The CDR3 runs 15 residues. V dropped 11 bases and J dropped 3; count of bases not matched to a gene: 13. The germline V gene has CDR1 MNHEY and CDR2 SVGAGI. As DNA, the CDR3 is TGTGCCTCACGGGGACAGGGAGACCTTGACACTGAAGCTTTCTTT. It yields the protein CASRGQGDLDTEAFF.